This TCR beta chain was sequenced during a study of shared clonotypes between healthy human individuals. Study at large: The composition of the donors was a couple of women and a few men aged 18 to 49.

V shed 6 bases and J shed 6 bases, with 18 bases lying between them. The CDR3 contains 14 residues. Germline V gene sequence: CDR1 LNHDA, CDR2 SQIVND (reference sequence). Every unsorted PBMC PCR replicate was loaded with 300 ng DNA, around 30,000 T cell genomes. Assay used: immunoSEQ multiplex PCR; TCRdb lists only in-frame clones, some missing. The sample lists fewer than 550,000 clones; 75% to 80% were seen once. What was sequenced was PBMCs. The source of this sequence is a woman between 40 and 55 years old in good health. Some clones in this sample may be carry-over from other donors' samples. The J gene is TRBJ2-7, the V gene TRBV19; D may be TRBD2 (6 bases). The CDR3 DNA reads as TGTGCCAGTAGCCCCGCGGGGCTGCCGGCCGAGCAGTACTTC. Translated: CASSPAGLPAEQYF.